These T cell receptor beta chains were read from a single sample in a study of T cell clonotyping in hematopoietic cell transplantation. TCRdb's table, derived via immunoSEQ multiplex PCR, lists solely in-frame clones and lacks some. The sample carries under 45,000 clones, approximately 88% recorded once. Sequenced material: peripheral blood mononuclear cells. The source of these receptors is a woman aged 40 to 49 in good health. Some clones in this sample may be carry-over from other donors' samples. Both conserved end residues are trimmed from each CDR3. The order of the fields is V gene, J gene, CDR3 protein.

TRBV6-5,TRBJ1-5,ASSYSRGQPQH
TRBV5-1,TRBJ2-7,ASSFNWDYEQY
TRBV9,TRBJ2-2,ATSGAVNTGELF
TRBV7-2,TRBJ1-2,ASSARQGGNYGYT
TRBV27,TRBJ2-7,ASSLRGHGEQY
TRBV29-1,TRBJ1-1,SVEQGRSEAF
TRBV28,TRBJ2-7,ASTGRRYEQY
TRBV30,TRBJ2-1,AWSDRGNEQF
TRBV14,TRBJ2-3,ASSQDITQY
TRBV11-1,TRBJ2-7,ASSLSNRAEQY
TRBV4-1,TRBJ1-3,ASSQYIRNTIY
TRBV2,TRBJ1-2,ASSEDGQGRGYT
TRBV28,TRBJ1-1,ASSQLGNTEAF
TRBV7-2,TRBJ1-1,ASSLKGQGNTEAF
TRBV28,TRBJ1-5,ASSLSRAVSTQH
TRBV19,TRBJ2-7,ASSTLQTASYEQY
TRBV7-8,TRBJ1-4,ASSLGRNEKLF
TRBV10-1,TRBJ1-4,ASSPVRVGKLF
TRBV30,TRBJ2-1,ACSGSGNEQF
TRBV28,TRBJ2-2,ASSPPGTGELF
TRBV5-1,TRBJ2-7,ASGFQPGTQALYEQY
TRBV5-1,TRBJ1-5,ASSLLGGGQPQH
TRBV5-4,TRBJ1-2,ASSPTGGPYGYT
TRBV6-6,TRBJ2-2,ASIQDSANTGELF
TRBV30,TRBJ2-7,AWSVLTSGRGYEQY
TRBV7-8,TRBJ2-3,ASSRAGGYTDTQY
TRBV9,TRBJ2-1,ASSAGTSGTGEQF
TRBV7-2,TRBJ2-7,ASSLVGQGFYEQY
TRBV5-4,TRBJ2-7,ASSLGVAGASYEQY
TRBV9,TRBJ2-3,ASSVGTSGFPDTQY
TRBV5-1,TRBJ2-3,ASSLGTSGPYTDTQY
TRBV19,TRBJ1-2,ASRTTQGNYGYT
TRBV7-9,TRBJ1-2,ASSNAGTGKNYGYT
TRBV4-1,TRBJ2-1,ASARTRNNEQF
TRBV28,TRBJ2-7,ASRGQGRQNEQY
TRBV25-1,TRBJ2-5,ASSELGGRAQY
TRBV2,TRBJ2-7,ASSGQGALEY
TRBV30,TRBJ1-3,AWSFPLSGNTIY
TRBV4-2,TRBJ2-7,ASSQEERTEGPYEQY
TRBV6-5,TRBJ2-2,ATRRGINTGELF
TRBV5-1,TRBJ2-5,ASSLPTGSVRETQY